Listed here are 27 T cell receptor beta chains from one sample, sequenced in a study of blood T cells in healthy people across ages. Using a J-beta primer mix together with a sample-barcoded 5' primer, a second PCR was run for about 7 to 12 cycles. TCRdb itself ran the 5' RACE reads through MiXCR, one entry per CDR3 protein. Among around 850,000 distinct CDR3 sequences listed, around 36% were seen once. Sample: blood. These receptors were collected from a man aged 18 to 29 in good health.

The chain uses TRBV12-3 or TRBV12-4 and TRBJ2-3; 10 nucleotides align to TRBD2. V trimming: 8 bases; J trimming: 1 base; junction bases outside the gene matches: 6. The CDR3 extends over 15 amino acids. CDR3 protein: CASRLAGDRTDTQYF. Written as DNA, the CDR3 is TGTGCCAGCCGGCTAGCGGGGGACCGCACAGATACGCAGTATTTT.

A remark on this clonotype: One base away lies a much larger clone, so this may be a sequencing read error. V and J are TRBV16 and TRBJ2-1; 11 nucleotides line up with TRBD1. Germline lookup yields CDR1 KGHSY and CDR2 FQNENV. CDR3 length: 16 residues. Trimming at V came to 5 bases and at J to 7 bases, leaving 10 bases not matched to a gene. The CDR3 nucleotides are TGTGCCAGCAGCGACACGGGACAGGGGGTTTCTAATGAGCAGTTCTTC. Its translation is CASSDTGQGVSNEQFF.

A few counts support this clonotype. CDR3 in DNA: TGTGCCAGCAGCTTCTGGGGGGCGGCGCAGTATTTT. It translates to CASSFWGAAQYF. The chain carries TRBV7-8 and TRBJ2-3; possibly TRBD1 or TRBD2 for D (6 bases each). V was cut by 3 bases and J by 10 bases, with 11 bases left in between. The CDR3 is 12 residues long. Germline-derived CDR1 and CDR2 are SGHVS and FQNEAQ.

This sequence joins TRBV4-3 and TRBJ2-7; TRBD1 is a possible D gene (5 bases). Germline assignment: CDR1 LGHNA and CDR2 YSLEER. This CDR3 spans 14 amino acids. V lost 0 bases and J lost 5, with 11 bases in between. The DNA of the CDR3 is TGCGCCAGCAGCCAAGATCCCAGGGCCCACGAGCAGTACTTC. This encodes CASSQDPRAHEQYF.

The rearrangement joins TRBV20-1 to TRBJ1-1; 8 bases map to TRBD1. This CDR3 has 13 amino acids. V lost 6 bases, J lost 5 bases, and 8 bases stayed unmatched. Per germline, CDR1 DFQATT and CDR2 SNEGSKA (reference sequence). The CDR3: CSAYPGGRTEAFF. For the CDR3, the DNA is TGCAGTGCCTACCCAGGGGGCAGGACTGAAGCTTTCTTT.

This clonotype was counted once. V usage is TRBV4-3 and J usage is TRBJ2-1; 7 bases line up with TRBD1. Germline V gene sequence: CDR1 LGHNA, CDR2 YSLEER. The CDR3 is 13 amino acids. Unmatched junction bases numbered 7, after V lost 4 bases and J lost 10 bases. The CDR3 DNA reads TGCGCCAGCAGCCTCAGGGGGACCTACGAGCAGTTCTTC. Translated: CASSLRGTYEQFF.

There are a few counts of this clonotype. The J gene is TRBJ2-4, the V gene TRBV5-6, with D possibly matching TRBD2 (6 bases). This CDR3 has 14 amino acids. Germline V lookup: CDR1 SGHDT, CDR2 YYEEEE. The V end lost 4 bases, the J end lost 3 bases, and 11 bases lay between the germline ends. CDR3: CASSPGELKNIQYF. The CDR3 region has the DNA TGTGCCAGCAGCCCGGGGGAGCTCAAAAACATTCAGTACTTC.

The chain uses TRBV4-1 and TRBJ1-4, with D hard to call. Trimming left V 1 base short and J 3 bases short, with 12 bases between. CDR1 and CDR2 from the germline V gene are MGHRA and YSYEKL. The CDR3 spans 16 residues. For the CDR3, the DNA is TGCGCCAGCAGCCAAGCGGGAGCGGTCTCTAATGAAAAACTGTTTTTT. This sequence encodes CASSQAGAVSNEKLFF.

CDR3 bases: TGTGCCAGCAGCGTCAAGGGGGCACAGGGGACTGAAGCTTTCTTT. Amino acids: CASSVKGAQGTEAFF. This chain connects TRBV9 to TRBJ1-1; 7 nucleotides line up with TRBD1. This CDR3 region has 15 residues. V gave up 2 bases and J gave up 5 bases; unmatched junction bases: 9. Germline values: CDR1 SGDLS, CDR2 YYNGEE.

This chain uses TRBV10-3 with TRBJ2-1, with D possibly TRBD2 on 6 matching bases. Germline V gene lookup returns CDR1 ENHRY and CDR2 SYGVKD. The CDR3 length is 12 residues. Trimming pared 6 bases from V and 13 bases from J, leaving 16 bases between. This CDR3 is CAIRDYGETQFF. The DNA for the CDR3 is TGTGCCATCAGGGACTATGGAGAGACCCAGTTCTTC.

This chain uses TRBV7-9 with TRBJ1-3; 8 bases match TRBD1. In germline, CDR1 is SEHNR, CDR2 FQNEAQ (reference sequence). V trimming: 0 bases; J trimming: 4 bases; junction bases outside the gene matches: 11. This CDR3 spans 18 amino acids. CDR3 coding DNA: TGTGCCAGCAGCTTAGCGACCGGACAGGGTTACCGAGGAAACACCATATATTTT. Protein product: CASSLATGQGYRGNTIYF. The full variable domain, rest sourced from reference TRBV7-9 and TRBJ1-3, is DTGVSQNPRHKITKRGQNVTFRCDPISEHNRLYWYRQTLGQGPEFLTYFQNEAQLEKSRLLSDRFSAERPKGSFSTLEIQRTEQGDSAMYLCASSLATGQGYRGNTIYFGEGSWLTVV.

About this clonotype: One junction end disagrees with the germline gene, perhaps due to a read error. The chain combines TRBV12-3 or TRBV12-4 with TRBJ2-3; 8 nucleotides match TRBD2. The CDR3 spans 17 residues. The chain's CDR3 is CTSSLAGRGGSTDTQYF. CDR3 DNA sequence: TGTACCAGCAGTTTAGCGGGGCGAGGGGGTAGCACAGATACGCAGTATTTT.

The rearrangement uses TRBV20-1 and TRBJ1-5; D ambiguous. V lost 5 bases, J lost 3 bases, and 17 bases lay in between. The germline V gene encodes CDR1 DFQATT and CDR2 SNEGSKA (reference sequence). The length of the CDR3 is 15 residues. This chain's CDR3 is CSAHTGSGNNQPQHF. CDR3 sequence (DNA): TGCAGTGCTCACACTGGCAGCGGAAACAATCAGCCCCAGCATTTT.

In this sample, this clonotype turned up a few times. V and J are TRBV2 and TRBJ1-1; D perhaps matches TRBD1 (6 bases). The length of the CDR3 is 15 residues. The V gene lost 10 bases and the J gene lost 5 bases, with 23 bases spanning the gap. Germline lookup yields CDR1 SNHLY and CDR2 FYNNEI. The CDR3 DNA is TGTGCCACCGCCCGGGGTGGGGGCGCATTTACTGAAGCTTTCTTT. Amino acid sequence: CATARGGGAFTEAFF.

As regards this clonotype: A much larger clone differs from this one at a single base, so this may be a read error. This chain joins TRBV12-3 or TRBV12-4 and TRBJ2-5; 8 bases map to TRBD2. J lost 2 bases, V lost 0 bases, and 2 bases had no gene match. CDR3 size: 15 residues. In DNA, the CDR3 is TGTGCCAGCAGTTTAGCGGGACTAGTACAAGAGACCCAGTACTTC. This translates into CASSLAGLVQETQYF.

On this clonotype: With a much larger clone just one base away, this may be a read error. The chain joins TRBV12-3 or TRBV12-4 to TRBJ2-3; D call uncertain. CDR3 size: 15 residues. V was shortened by 7 bases and J by 2 bases, with 16 bases between the two germline ends. DNA for the CDR3: TGTGCCAGCACTGTCGGGTCGGGTACCACAGATACGCAGTATTTT. Its protein product is CASTVGSGTTDTQYF.

This clonotype appeared a few times. The chain couples TRBV15 to TRBJ1-4; possible D gene TRBD1, 6 bases. Trimming cost V 3 bases and J 5 bases, with 13 bases left between them. This CDR3 is 15 amino acids long. CDR1 LNHNV and CDR2 YYDKDF come from the germline V gene (reference sequence). The CDR3 sequence: CATSSNRALNEKLFF. The CDR3 coding sequence is TGTGCCACCAGCAGCAACAGGGCCTTAAATGAAAAACTGTTTTTT.

The chain is built from TRBV4-2 and TRBJ1-3; 12 bases align to TRBD1. V was clipped by 0 bases and J by 3 bases; unmatched bases: 3. Germline V CDR1 and CDR2: LGHNA, YNFKEQ. The CDR3 contains 17 residues. DNA of the CDR3: TGTGCCAGCAGCCAAGAAGGGACAGGGGGCTTTGGAAACACCATATATTTT. Translation gives CASSQEGTGGFGNTIYF.

The chain has TRBV18 and TRBJ1-2; 7 positions agree with TRBD1. Germline CDR1 and CDR2: KGHSH and LQKENI. Germline trimming cut 4 bases from V and 4 bases from J; bases unmatched to any gene: 6. The CDR3 consists of 14 residues. Written as DNA, the CDR3 is TGTGCCAGCTCACGATCGGGACAGTCCTATGGCTACACCTTC. Amino acids: CASSRSGQSYGYTF.

The CDR3 region is CAISPLTSGGVTSSYNEQFF. DNA for the CDR3: TGTGCCATCAGTCCACTGACTAGCGGGGGGGTCACCAGCTCCTACAATGAGCAGTTCTTC. J is TRBJ2-1 and V is TRBV10-3; TRBD2 agrees at 14 bases. CDR1 is ENHRY and CDR2 is SYGVKD in the germline V gene. V gave up 5 bases and J gave up 0 bases; unmatched junction bases: 12. The CDR3 runs 20 residues.

With regard to this clonotype: Just one base apart from a much larger clone, this may be a read error. The chain is built from TRBV12-3 or TRBV12-4 and TRBJ2-1, with 8 bases lining up with TRBD1. The DNA end lines up better with TRBJ2-7; the J call may be wrong. The CDR3 is 15 residues long. The CDR3 sequence: CASSPRTGRYNEQYF. The CDR3 nucleotides read TGTGCCAGCAGTCCGCGGACAGGGCGCTACAATGAGCAGTACTTC.

This clonotype appeared a few times. The chain combines TRBV9 with TRBJ1-2, with D unresolved. The germline V and J ends were trimmed by 1 base and 0 bases, with 10 bases remaining between them. The CDR3 totals 15 residues. Germline V CDR1 and CDR2: SGDLS, YYNGEE. The CDR3 sequence is CASSVNENTNYGYTF. In DNA, the CDR3 is TGTGCCAGCAGCGTAAACGAGAATACTAACTATGGCTACACCTTC.

V usage is TRBV29-1 and J usage is TRBJ1-2; tentative D call: TRBD1 (5 bases). Trimming cost V 4 bases and J 1 base, with 22 bases left between them. CDR1 SQVTM and CDR2 ANQGSEA come from the germline V gene. This CDR3 comprises 17 residues. The CDR3 bases are TGCAGCGTTGCCATCATGTGGGGGAGCCACGGTAACTATGGCTACACCTTC. Encoded protein: CSVAIMWGSHGNYGYTF. The whole variable domain, filled in from reference TRBV29-1 and TRBJ1-2, reads SAVISQKPSRDICQRGTSLTIQCQVDSQVTMMFWYRQQPGQSLTLIATANQGSEATYESGFVIDKFPISRPNLTFSTLTVSNMSPEDSSIYLCSVAIMWGSHGNYGYTFGSGTRLTVV.

The chain is built from TRBV6-1 and TRBJ2-3; 11 bases match TRBD2. This CDR3 spans 16 amino acids. Unmatched junction bases numbered 2, after V lost 2 bases and J lost 1 base. The germline V gene encodes CDR1 MNHNS and CDR2 SASEGT. Here the CDR3 reads CASSETTSGGTDTQYF. DNA for the CDR3: TGTGCCAGCAGTGAAACGACTAGCGGGGGCACAGATACGCAGTATTTT.

V and J are TRBV5-1 and TRBJ2-3, with D uncertain. The germline CDR1 and CDR2 sequences are SGHRS and YFSETQ. V shed 4 bases and J shed 5 bases, with 11 bases lying between them. The CDR3 sequence is 13 residues long. CDR3 nucleotides: TGCGCCAGCAGCGTACGGCCTGGAGATACGCAGTATTTT. It codes for CASSVRPGDTQYF.

A remark on this clonotype: The DNA is left out, because the CDR3 cannot be placed on it with certainty; the CDR3 is given as TCRdb lists it. The chain links TRBV5-1 to TRBJ1-1; the table's D call TRBD1 went unverified against the DNA. Germline CDR1 SGHRS, CDR2 YFSETQ. The CDR3 has 16 residues if both end residues are counted. The CDR3 sequence: CASIWGQGSSNTEASF.

V and J are TRBV28 and TRBJ2-4; possible D gene TRBD1, 6 bases. Between the trimmed V and J ends, which lost 4 bases and 1 base, there was a span of 17 bases. CDR1 is MDHEN and CDR2 is SYDVKM in the germline V gene. This CDR3 is 17 amino acids long. CDR3: CASSSYRVEEAKNIQYF. The CDR3 DNA sequence: TGTGCCAGCAGTTCTTACAGGGTGGAGGAGGCCAAAAACATTCAGTACTTC.